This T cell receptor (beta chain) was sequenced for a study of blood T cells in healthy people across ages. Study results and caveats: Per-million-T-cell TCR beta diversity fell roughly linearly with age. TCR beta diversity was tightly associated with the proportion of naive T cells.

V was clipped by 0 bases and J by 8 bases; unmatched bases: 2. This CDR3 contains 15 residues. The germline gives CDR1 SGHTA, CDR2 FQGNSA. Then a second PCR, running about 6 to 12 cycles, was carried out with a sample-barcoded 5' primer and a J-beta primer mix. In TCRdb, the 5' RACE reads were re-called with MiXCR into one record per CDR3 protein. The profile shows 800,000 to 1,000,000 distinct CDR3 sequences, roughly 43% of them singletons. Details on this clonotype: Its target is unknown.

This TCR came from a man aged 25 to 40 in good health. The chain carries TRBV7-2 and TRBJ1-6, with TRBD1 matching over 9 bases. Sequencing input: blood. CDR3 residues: CASSLARTGDSPLHF. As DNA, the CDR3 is TGTGCCAGCAGCTTAGCGCGGACAGGGGATTCACCCCTCCACTTT.